This record concerns one T cell receptor (beta chain) sequence. The data belong to a study of blood T cell repertoires in COVID-19. Background on the study: Researchers got acute and convalescent COVID-19 samples from the United States, Italy and Spain. PBMCs, B-cell-depleted T cells, or T cells were the source of the cDNA or gDNA that made up the material.

The CDR3 runs 15 residues. Germline V lookup: CDR1 MDHEN, CDR2 SYDVKM. The V segment lost 4 bases and the J segment 0 bases; nucleotides outside the gene matches: 4. Per the authors' pipeline: Reference gene primers were amplified, and this amplification served to estimate nucleated cell counts. TCRdb's copy holds only in-frame clones and misses some; the assay was immunoSEQ multiplex PCR. V, J and clone size were drawn from that table, and D and trimming were deduced from the DNA. The sample lists 130,000 to 150,000 clones, 84% occurring once. This sequence joins TRBV28 and TRBJ1-2, with TRBD1 matching over 8 bases. This sequence originates from a human donor in a cohort sampled during active COVID-19. The sample comprised peripheral blood. In DNA form, the CDR3 reads TGTGCCAGCAGTTCTCAGGGGGCCTCTAACTATGGCTACACCTTC. Translation gives CASSSQGASNYGYTF.